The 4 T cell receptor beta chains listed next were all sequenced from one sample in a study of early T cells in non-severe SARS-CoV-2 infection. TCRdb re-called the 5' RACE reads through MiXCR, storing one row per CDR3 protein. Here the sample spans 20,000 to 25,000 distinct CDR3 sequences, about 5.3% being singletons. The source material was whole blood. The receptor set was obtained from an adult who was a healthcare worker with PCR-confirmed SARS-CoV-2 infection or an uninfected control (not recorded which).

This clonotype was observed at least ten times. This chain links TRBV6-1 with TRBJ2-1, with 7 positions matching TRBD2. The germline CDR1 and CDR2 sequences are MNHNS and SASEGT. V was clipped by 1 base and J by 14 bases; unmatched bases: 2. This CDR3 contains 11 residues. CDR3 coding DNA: TGTGCCAGCAGTGAAGGGGCGGGGGAGTTCTTC. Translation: CASSEGAGEFF.

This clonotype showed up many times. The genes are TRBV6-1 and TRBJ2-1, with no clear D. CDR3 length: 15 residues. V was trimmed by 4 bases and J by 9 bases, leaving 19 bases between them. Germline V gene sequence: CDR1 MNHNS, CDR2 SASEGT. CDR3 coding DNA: TGTGCCAGCAGTGTTTCCCTCTTTTCCCCACTTGAGCAGTTCTTC. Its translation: CASSVSLFSPLEQFF.

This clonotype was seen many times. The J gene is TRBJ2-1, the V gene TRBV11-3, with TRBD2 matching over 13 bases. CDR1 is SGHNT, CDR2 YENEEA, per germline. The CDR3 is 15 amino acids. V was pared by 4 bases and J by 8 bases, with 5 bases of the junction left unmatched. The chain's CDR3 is CASSWTSGSSDEQFF. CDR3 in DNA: TGTGCCAGCAGCTGGACTAGCGGGAGTTCCGATGAGCAGTTCTTC.

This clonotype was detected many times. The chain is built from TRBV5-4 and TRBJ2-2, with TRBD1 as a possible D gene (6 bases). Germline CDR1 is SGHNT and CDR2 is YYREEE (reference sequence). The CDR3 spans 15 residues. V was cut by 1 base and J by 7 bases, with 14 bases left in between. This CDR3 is CASSLYRVMGGELFF. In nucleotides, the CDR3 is TGTGCCAGCAGCTTGTACAGGGTGATGGGCGGGGAGCTGTTTTTT.